These 6 T cell receptor beta chains share one sample of origin, sequenced in a study of blood T cell repertoires in COVID-19. The data were produced by immunoSEQ multiplex PCR, yet TCRdb's version contains in-frame clones alone and is incomplete. The table shows 35,000 to 55,000 clones, with around 87% occurring only once. Sequenced: peripheral blood. The receptors here all came from a human donor in a cohort sampled during active COVID-19.

J is TRBJ1-2 and V is TRBV19; TRBD1 matches 7 bases. Germline CDR1 is LNHDA and CDR2 is SQIVND (reference sequence). J gave up 3 bases and V 3 bases, and 4 bases lay outside the gene matches. The CDR3 totals 14 residues. This CDR3 is CASSIGTVHYGYTF. CDR3 in DNA: TGTGCCAGTAGTATCGGGACAGTTCACTATGGCTACACCTTC.

This sequence joins TRBV12-3 or TRBV12-4 and TRBJ2-3; no firm D call. This CDR3 spans 12 amino acids. V was shortened by 5 bases and J by 8 bases, with 11 bases between the two germline ends. The CDR3 is CASSLPMPTQYF. CDR3 in DNA: TGTGCCAGCAGTCTACCTATGCCTACGCAGTATTTT.

CDR3 region: CASSPDRDRALYEQYF. CDR3 DNA: TGTGCCAGCAGCCCGGACCGGGACAGGGCACTCTACGAGCAGTACTTC. The chain links TRBV5-5 to TRBJ2-7; 9 bases align to TRBD1. Germline CDR1 and CDR2: SGHKS and YYEKEE (reference sequence). The CDR3 has 16 amino acids. Losses at the gene ends were 4 bases for V and 3 bases for J; bases not matched to a gene: 11.

This rearrangement joins TRBV15 to TRBJ2-1; D may be TRBD2 (6 bases). V was trimmed by 6 bases and J by 3 bases, leaving 15 bases between them. CDR1 LNHNV and CDR2 YYDKDF come from the germline V gene (reference sequence). The CDR3 contains 15 residues. Here the CDR3 DNA reads TGTGCCACCAGTAAGACTAGGGGCCTCTACAATGAGCAGTTCTTC. It is translated as CATSKTRGLYNEQFF. Variable domain in full (rest from reference TRBV15 and TRBJ2-1): DAMVIQNPRYQVTQFGKPVTLSCSQTLNHNVMYWYQQKSSQAPKLLFHYYDKDFNNEADTPDNFQSRRPNTSFCFLDIRSPGLGDTAMYLCATSKTRGLYNEQFFGPGTRLTVL.

The chain carries TRBV28 and TRBJ2-3; 9 bases are a match to TRBD2. CDR1 is MDHEN and CDR2 is SYDVKM in the germline V gene. CDR3 length: 14 amino acids. Trimming at V came to 5 bases and at J to 9 bases, leaving 9 bases not matched to a gene. For the CDR3, the DNA is TGTGCCAGCAGTAACCCTTTCGGACTAGCGACGCAGTATTTT. Translation: CASSNPFGLATQYF.

The V call is TRBV19, the J call TRBJ2-5; 9 positions match TRBD2. CDR1 LNHDA and CDR2 SQIVND come from the germline V gene (reference sequence). Trimming removed 4 bases from V and 5 bases from J; junction bases left unmatched: 5. The CDR3 extends over 14 amino acids. The CDR3 nucleotides read TGTGCCAGTAGTAGGGCTAGCGGGAAGGAGACCCAGTACTTC. Translating gives CASSRASGKETQYF.